This T cell receptor beta chain originates from a study of CD8+CD57+ T cells in acquired aplastic anemia. The use of genomic DNA as template underpinned the TCR beta VDJ and CDR3 profiling. Via MiXCR, TCRdb re-called the reads, giving one row per CDR3 protein. The data contain some 150,000 distinct CDR3 sequences, about 70% of them seen just once; the ten biggest clones take up around 45%. An expansion of CD8+CD57+ cells by flow cytometry had been shown in patients chosen for sequencing. This clonotype was recorded a few times. The receptor was derived from a human donor with aplastic anemia. The sequencing sample was made of sorted CD4+, CD8+, or CD8+CD57+ T cells (not recorded which) from PBMCs.

CDR3 nucleotide sequence: TGTGCCAGCAGCCAAGTGGGGCAGGTCGGAGATTCACCCCTCCACTTT. Translated, it gives CASSQVGQVGDSPLHF. The chain is built from TRBV14 and TRBJ1-6, with a tentative D call TRBD1 (5 bases). This CDR3 contains 16 residues. Germline CDR1 is SGHDN and CDR2 is FVKESK. Trimming took off 1 base at V and 8 bases at J, with 15 bases between the two ends.